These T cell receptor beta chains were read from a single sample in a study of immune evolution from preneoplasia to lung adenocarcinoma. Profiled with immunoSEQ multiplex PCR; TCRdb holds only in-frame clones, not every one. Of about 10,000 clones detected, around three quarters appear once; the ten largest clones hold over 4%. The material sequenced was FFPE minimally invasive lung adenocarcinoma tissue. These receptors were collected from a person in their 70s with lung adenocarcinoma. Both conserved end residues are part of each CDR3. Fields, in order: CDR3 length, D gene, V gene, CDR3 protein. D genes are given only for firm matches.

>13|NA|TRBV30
CAWSLGFNEKLFF
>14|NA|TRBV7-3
CASTKDSNTGELFF
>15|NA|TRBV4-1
CASSQDRRDYGKLFF
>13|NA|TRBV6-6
CASSLTTNTEAFF
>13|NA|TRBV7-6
CASSLGPNNEQFF
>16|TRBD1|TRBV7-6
CASSLVMGQGAYEQYF
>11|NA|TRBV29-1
CSEKIGETQYF
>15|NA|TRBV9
CASSPTSSYNSPLHF
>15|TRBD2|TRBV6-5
CASNNKGLVGYEQYF
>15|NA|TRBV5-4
CASSGGGTGSREQYF
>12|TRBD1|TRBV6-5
CASSTGQGRQYF
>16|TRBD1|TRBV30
CAWSRRAGGSNQPQHF
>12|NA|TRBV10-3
CAIKDPNTEAFF
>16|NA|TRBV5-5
CASSLSSSSNTGELFF
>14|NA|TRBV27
CASSLSGVGSGYTF
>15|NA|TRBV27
CASSPKRPSSYEQYF
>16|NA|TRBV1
CTSSFHSLRKTYGYTF
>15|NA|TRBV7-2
CASSLVSDSTDTQYF
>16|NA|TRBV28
CASSLLGTHRNQPQHF
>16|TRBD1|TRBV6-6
CASTHGRTGNTGELFF
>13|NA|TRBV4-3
CASRGGGWDTQYF
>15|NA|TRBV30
CACTTGRGGQETQYF
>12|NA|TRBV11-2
CASSSYGTKQYF
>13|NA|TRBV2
CATKSGGGDTQYF
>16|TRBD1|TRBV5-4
CASSLYQGAPGNEQFF
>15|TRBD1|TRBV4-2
CASSKGQGSNQPQHF
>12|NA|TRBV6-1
CASSEQALKLFF
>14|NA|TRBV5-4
CASRVGGVGDIQYF
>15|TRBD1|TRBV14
CASSQDRVRKYEQYF
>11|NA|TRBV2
CATPSTDTQYF
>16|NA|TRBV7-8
CASSPGAALTLEKLFF
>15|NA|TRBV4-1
CASSQEMGLRQPQHF
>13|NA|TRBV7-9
CASSPSHVNGYTF
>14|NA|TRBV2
CASSEERLSYEQYF
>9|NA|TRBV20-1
CSASPPLHF
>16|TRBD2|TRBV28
CASSPFGGTSANEQFF
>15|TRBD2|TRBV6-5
CASSYLAGVGYEQYF
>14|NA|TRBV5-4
CASSLAGVEQPQHF
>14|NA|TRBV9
CASSVGGTQETQYF
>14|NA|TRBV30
CAWSPGLNTGELFF
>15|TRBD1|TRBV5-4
CASSIRTGVGTEAFF
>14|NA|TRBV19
CASSSRGINYGYTF
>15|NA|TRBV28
CASSPVFGSTDTQYF
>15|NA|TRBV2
CASSELTGSGTEAFF
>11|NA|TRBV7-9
CASILSNEQFF
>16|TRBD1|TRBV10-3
CAISDHGQGGLYEQYF
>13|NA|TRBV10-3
CAISLRPNTEAFF
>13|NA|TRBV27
CASSLSIYYEQYF
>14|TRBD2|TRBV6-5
CASSSLAGKETQYF